The clone carrying this T cell receptor (beta chain) was picked up many times. V was shortened by 4 bases and J by 2 bases, with 19 bases between the two germline ends. This CDR3 spans 17 amino acids. Germline CDR1 is SGHDN and CDR2 is FVKESK. This record belongs to a study of prognosis after radiotherapy for stage I lung cancer. Genomic DNA yielded TCR beta CDR3, amplified by two-round multiplex PCR. Gene-specific TRBV and TRBJ primers were used in PCR round one. A single record per CDR3 protein comes from TCRdb applying MiXCR to the multiplex PCR reads. The data hold around 60,000 distinct CDR3 sequences, with around a quarter observed a single time.

The sequence came from a donor aged 50 or older with non-small cell lung cancer. J is TRBJ2-3 and V is TRBV14, with D possibly TRBD2 on 5 matching bases. Material: PBMCs, obtained before or after stereotactic body radiation therapy (not recorded which). This chain's CDR3 is CASSRPGTMTSTDTQYF. DNA for the CDR3: TGTGCCAGCAGCCGACCGGGAACCATGACATCCACAGATACGCAGTATTTT.